The next 9 T cell receptor beta chains were all read from a single sample in a study of blood T cell repertoires in COVID-19. Libraries were prepared by immunoSEQ multiplex PCR; TCRdb keeps only in-frame clonotypes and omits some of them. The table records over 120,000 clones, 87% of them present only once. The material sequenced was peripheral blood. These TCRs come from a man over 45 who had recovered from COVID-19.

The chain couples TRBV4-2 to TRBJ1-1; D not certain. The CDR3 has 14 residues. CDR1 is LGHNA, CDR2 YNFKEQ, per germline. V dropped 1 base and J dropped 1 base, with 7 bases sitting between them. The CDR3 region is CASSQGLKNTEAFF. The DNA for the CDR3 is TGTGCCAGCAGCCAAGGTTTAAAGAACACTGAAGCTTTCTTT.

This chain connects TRBV7-9 to TRBJ2-7, with 12 bases that match TRBD1. This CDR3 has 16 residues. The V segment lost 5 bases and the J segment 3 bases; nucleotides outside the gene matches: 8. From germline, CDR1 is SEHNR and CDR2 FQNEAQ (reference sequence). The CDR3 is CASSHGDRGLDYEQYF. The CDR3 DNA reads TGTGCCAGCAGCCATGGGGACAGGGGGCTCGACTACGAGCAGTACTTC.

This rearrangement joins TRBV19 to TRBJ2-6, with 7 bases matching TRBD1. This CDR3 is built from 17 residues. The V gene end was trimmed by 5 bases and the J gene end by 0 bases; junction bases not matched to a gene: 7. Looked up from germline, CDR1 is LNHDA and CDR2 is SQIVND (reference sequence). CDR3 DNA sequence: TGTGCCAGTAGTTTACAGGACAGGTCCTCTGGGGCCAACGTCCTGACTTTC. As protein: CASSLQDRSSGANVLTF.

This clone is a singleton in its sample. Here the CDR3 DNA reads TGTGCCAGCAGTGAACAGGGGGAGAACACTGAAGCTTTCTTT. Amino acid sequence: CASSEQGENTEAFF. The chain employs TRBV2 and TRBJ1-1, with TRBD1 identical over 7 bases. The J segment lost 1 base and the V segment lost 2 bases, leaving 1 base of the junction unmatched. This CDR3 comprises 14 residues. Germline CDR1 is SNHLY and CDR2 is FYNNEI.

The chain combines TRBV5-1 with TRBJ2-3; TRBD1 aligns across 9 bases. The CDR3 has 15 residues. V lost 4 bases, J lost 3 bases, and 6 bases stayed unmatched. Germline V gene data show CDR1 as SGHRS and CDR2 as YFSETQ. The CDR3: CASSLRDRATDTQYF. DNA of the CDR3: TGCGCCAGCAGCCTCCGGGACAGGGCGACAGATACGCAGTATTTT.

The gene calls are TRBV2 and TRBJ2-5, with D hard to call. There are 12 residues in the CDR3. The germline CDR1 and CDR2 sequences are SNHLY and FYNNEI. Trimming left V 8 bases short and J 5 bases short, with 12 bases between. The CDR3 protein is CASCTEYETQYF. CDR3 coding DNA: TGTGCCAGCTGTACAGAGTATGAGACCCAGTACTTC.

A single count supports this clone. The rearrangement joins TRBV6-5 to TRBJ1-4; possible D gene TRBD1, 6 bases. Trimming cost V 3 bases and J 5 bases, with 16 bases left between them. The length of the CDR3 is 16 residues. Germline loops: CDR1 MNHEY, CDR2 SVGAGI. The CDR3 loop is CASSYISGRGNEKLFF. As DNA, the CDR3 is TGTGCCAGCAGTTATATTTCTGGCAGGGGCAATGAAAAACTGTTTTTT.

J is TRBJ2-2 and V is TRBV5-5; D unclear. The CDR3 has 17 residues. Germline-derived CDR1 and CDR2 are SGHKS and YYEKEE (reference sequence). Trimming left V 0 bases short and J 0 bases short, with 12 bases between. This chain's CDR3 is CASSLAPQAPNTGELFF. The CDR3, as DNA: TGTGCCAGCAGCTTGGCCCCGCAGGCCCCGAACACCGGGGAGCTGTTTTTT.

This clone occurred a few times. The J gene is TRBJ2-3, the V gene TRBV5-4; TRBD2 aligns across 9 bases. The length of the CDR3 is 15 residues. V was clipped by 1 base and J by 1 base; unmatched bases: 1. The germline gives CDR1 SGHNT, CDR2 YYREEE (reference sequence). CDR3: CASSLRTSGTDTQYF. The CDR3 bases are TGTGCCAGCAGCTTGAGGACTAGCGGCACAGATACGCAGTATTTT. Supplemented by reference TRBV5-4 and TRBJ2-3, the full variable domain reads ETGVTQSPTHLIKTRGQQVTLRCSSQSGHNTVSWYQQALGQGPQFIFQYYREEENGRGNFPPRFSGLQFPNYSSELNVNALELDDSALYLCASSLRTSGTDTQYFGPGTRLTVL.